This is a list of T cell receptor beta chains from one sample in a study of shared clonotypes between healthy human individuals. Libraries were prepared by immunoSEQ multiplex PCR; TCRdb keeps only in-frame clonotypes and omits some of them. The table shows millions of clones, with approximately 94% occurring only once. The specimen sequenced was naive CD4+ T cells sorted from blood. These receptors all come from a man aged 18-30 years in good health. Each CDR3 is given with its conserved first and last residue. The D gene is left open where the match is weak. The listing skips clone size in some rows; elsewhere it reads once, few, many or a size class.

>TRBJ2-5|NA|TRBV19|NA
TGTGCCAGTAGTCATCCGGGACGAAGCTCTTCGGCCCAGTACTTC
CASSHPGRSSSAQYF
>TRBJ1-5|NA|TRBV30|NA
TGTGCCTGGAGTGTACCGGGCGCGACAGGCGGTCAGCCCCAGCATTTT
CAWSVPGATGGQPQHF
>TRBJ2-5|NA|TRBV7-2|TRBD2
TGTGCCAGCAGCTTAGTACTAGTGACTAGCAGAGGGGAGACCCAGTACTTC
CASSLVLVTSRGETQYF
>TRBJ2-1|once|TRBV5-1|TRBD1
TGCGCCAGCAGCCCCGGGACAGGGACAGGGGAGCAGTTCTTC
CASSPGTGTGEQFF
>TRBJ1-1|NA|TRBV7-1|NA
TGTGCCAGCAGCCTCGGGACGTGGAACACTGAAGCTTTCTTT
CASSLGTWNTEAFF
>TRBJ1-3|NA|TRBV7-2|NA
TGTGCCAGCAGCCTTACGCAGGGATCTGGAAACACCATATATTTT
CASSLTQGSGNTIYF
>TRBJ2-7|NA|TRBV11-2|TRBD1
TGTGCCAGCAGCTTTGGGACAGGGCCCTACGAGCAGTACTTC
CASSFGTGPYEQYF
>TRBJ1-2|NA|TRBV5-1|NA
TGCGCCAGCAGGGAAACCAATCGGGGCTACACCTTC
CASRETNRGYTF
>TRBJ2-1|few|TRBV9|NA
TGTGCCAGCAGCGTAGTCGGGAGCTCCTACAATGAGCAGTTCTTC
CASSVVGSSYNEQFF
>TRBJ1-1|NA|TRBV5-1|TRBD1
TGCGCCAGCAGCCCCCTCCGGGACAGGAACACTGAAGCTTTCTTT
CASSPLRDRNTEAFF